This T cell receptor beta chain was captured in a study of OX40 agonist ivuxolimab in advanced cancers. Background on the study: Of mixed ages from about 20 to 85 and averaging roughly 60 years, the group was 65% to 85% male. General study findings and limits: Researchers report that CD8+ T cells had, on average, more expanded clones than CD4+.

Clones were sequenced by immunoSEQ multiplex PCR, and TCRdb holds only the in-frame ones, with some missing. In the table there are over 14,000 clones, 70% to 75% of which are singletons. CDR1 MDHEN and CDR2 SYDVKM come from the germline V gene. V was pared by 6 bases and J by 3 bases, with 5 bases of the junction left unmatched. The CDR3 length is 14 residues. Note on this clone: Its target is not known.

The source material was CD4+ or CD8+ T cells sorted from blood, sampled in a trial of the OX40 agonist ivuxolimab. The genes are TRBV28 and TRBJ1-5, with 7 bases fitting TRBD1. The origin of this receptor is an adult with an advanced solid tumor such as melanoma, head and neck, liver or kidney cancer. The CDR3, as DNA: TGTGCCAGCAGCCTTACAGGGGTCAATCAGCCCCAGCATTTT. It is translated as CASSLTGVNQPQHF.